These T cell receptor beta chains were read from a single sample in a study of metastatic and nonmetastatic thyroid tumors. TCRdb re-called clones from the PCR reads using MiXCR. This table holds about 24,000 clones, about an eighth found once. Input material: blood. The receptors shown here come from a female donor with papillary thyroid cancer or a benign thyroid nodule (not recorded which). Some clones in this sample may be carry-over from other donors' samples. Each CDR3 is given with its conserved first and last residue. The order of the fields is D gene, clone size, J gene, V gene, CDR3 protein, CDR3 DNA. D genes are given only for firm matches. A clone size is listed for some rows: how often the clone was seen (once, few, many), or a class if it is expanded.

>TRBD1|many|TRBJ2-5|TRBV7-2
CASSSGQGAQETQYF
TGTGCCAGCAGCTCGGGACAGGGGGCCCAAGAGACCCAGTACTTC
>NA|many|TRBJ2-5|TRBV7-2
CASSAPPLKETQYF
TGTGCCAGCAGCGCCCCCCCCCTCAAGGAGACCCAGTACTTC
>NA|few|TRBJ1-2|TRBV6-1
CASNPLGASGYTF
TGTGCCAGCAATCCTCTGGGGGCGAGTGGCTACACCTTC
>TRBD2|NA|TRBJ2-1|TRBV30
CAWSPWGGYNEQFF
TGTGCCTGGAGCCCTTGGGGGGGGTACAATGAGCAGTTCTTC
>NA|many|TRBJ2-7|TRBV9
CASSVVPHEQYF
TGTGCCAGCAGCGTAGTGCCCCACGAGCAGTACTTC
>TRBD1|medium-sized|TRBJ2-7|TRBV6-6
CASSYLGQGHEQYF
TGTGCCAGCAGTTACCTGGGACAGGGCCACGAGCAGTACTTC
>TRBD1|many|TRBJ2-7|TRBV19
CASKFATGQGAYEQYF
TGTGCCAGTAAGTTCGCGACGGGACAGGGAGCCTACGAGCAGTACTTC
>NA|many|TRBJ2-5|TRBV11-2
CASSPSPAGTQYF
TGTGCCAGCAGCCCCTCCCCAGCGGGCACCCAGTACTTC
>NA|many|TRBJ1-2|TRBV28
CASGPTGSGGYTF
TGTGCCAGCGGACCCACAGGTTCTGGTGGCTACACCTTC
>NA|many|TRBJ1-1|TRBV12-3/TRBV12-4
CASTWGGRTEAFF
TGTGCCAGCACCTGGGGGGGAAGGACTGAAGCTTTCTTT
>NA|many|TRBJ2-2|TRBV9
CASRGSAGELFF
TGTGCCAGCAGGGGGTCCGCCGGGGAGCTGTTTTTT
>NA|medium-sized|TRBJ2-7|TRBV6-1
CASNPLVEQYF
TGTGCCAGCAATCCCCTAGTCGAGCAGTACTTC
>NA|many|TRBJ2-5|TRBV20-1
CSVERTGETQYF
TGCAGTGTGGAAAGGACTGGGGAGACCCAGTACTTC
>NA|NA|TRBJ1-6|TRBV2
CASSEEGAGYNSPLHF
TGTGCCAGCAGTGAAGAAGGGGCCGGCTATAATTCACCCCTCCACTTT
>TRBD1|many|TRBJ2-1|TRBV25-1
CASSEGTGGYLEQFF
TGTGCCAGCAGTGAAGGGACAGGGGGCTACTTGGAGCAGTTCTTC
>NA|many|TRBJ2-3|TRBV11-3
CASSLDWSTDTQYF
TGTGCCAGCAGCTTAGATTGGAGCACAGATACGCAGTATTTT
>TRBD1|many|TRBJ1-2|TRBV9
CASSTPDRGPNYGYTF
TGTGCCAGCAGTACCCCAGACAGGGGGCCTAACTATGGCTACACCTTC
>TRBD1|many|TRBJ1-5|TRBV20-1
CSAQGVGNQPQHF
TGCAGTGCGCAGGGGGTGGGCAATCAGCCCCAGCATTTT
>NA|many|TRBJ1-4|TRBV7-2
CASSQVGGYEKLFF
TGTGCCAGCAGCCAGGTGGGGGGTTATGAAAAACTGTTTTTT
>TRBD1|many|TRBJ1-2|TRBV12-3/TRBV12-4
CASRGQREANYGYTF
TGTGCCAGCAGGGGACAGAGAGAAGCTAACTATGGCTACACCTTC
>TRBD2|many|TRBJ2-7|TRBV11-1
CASSPEGLAKYEQYF
TGTGCCAGCAGCCCCGAGGGACTAGCGAAGTACGAGCAGTACTTC
>NA|many|TRBJ1-5|TRBV6-1
CASSEPGNSNQPQHF
TGTGCCAGCAGCGAACCCGGAAATAGCAATCAGCCCCAGCATTTT
>NA|many|TRBJ2-7|TRBV5-1
CASSQTRSYEQYF
TGCGCCAGCAGCCAGACTCGGTCCTACGAGCAGTACTTC
>TRBD2|many|TRBJ2-3|TRBV20-1
CSASAGTRYPDTQYF
TGCAGTGCTAGTGCCGGGACTAGGTATCCAGATACGCAGTATTTT
>NA|many|TRBJ2-7|TRBV28
CASSNFGQLYEQYF
TGTGCCAGCAGTAACTTCGGACAACTCTACGAGCAGTACTTC
>NA|many|TRBJ1-5|TRBV2
CASSKQFYSNQPQHF
TGTGCCAGCAGTAAACAGTTTTATAGCAATCAGCCCCAGCATTTT
>NA|many|TRBJ2-6|TRBV9
CASSVVGLPSGANVLTF
TGTGCCAGCAGCGTAGTAGGTTTGCCCTCTGGGGCCAACGTCCTGACTTTC
>NA|many|TRBJ2-7|TRBV27
CASSSREAGEQYF
TGTGCCAGCAGTTCCCGTGAAGCTGGGGAGCAGTACTTC
>TRBD2|many|TRBJ2-5|TRBV18
CASSPGTRIQETQYF
TGTGCCAGCTCACCCGGGACTAGAATTCAAGAGACCCAGTACTTC
>NA|medium-sized|TRBJ1-1|TRBV30
CAWADPNTEAFF
TGTGCCTGGGCAGACCCAAACACTGAAGCTTTCTTT
>NA|many|TRBJ1-2|TRBV7-6
CASSISGRDDGYTF
TGTGCCAGCAGCATCTCAGGCAGAGATGATGGCTACACCTTC